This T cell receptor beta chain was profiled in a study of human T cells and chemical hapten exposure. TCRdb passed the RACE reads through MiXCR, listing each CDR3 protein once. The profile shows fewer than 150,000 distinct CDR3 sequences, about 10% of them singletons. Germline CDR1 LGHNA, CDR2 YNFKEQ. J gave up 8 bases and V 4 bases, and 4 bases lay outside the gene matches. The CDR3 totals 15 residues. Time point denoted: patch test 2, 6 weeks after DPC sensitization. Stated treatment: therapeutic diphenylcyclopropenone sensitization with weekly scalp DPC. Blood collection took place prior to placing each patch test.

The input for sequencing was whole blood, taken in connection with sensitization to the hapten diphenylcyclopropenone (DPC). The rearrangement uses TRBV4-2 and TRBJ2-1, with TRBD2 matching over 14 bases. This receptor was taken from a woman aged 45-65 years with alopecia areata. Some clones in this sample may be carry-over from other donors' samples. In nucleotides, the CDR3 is TGTGCCAGCAGCCGCGGACTAGCGGGAGGAGATGAGCAGTTCTTC. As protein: CASSRGLAGGDEQFF.